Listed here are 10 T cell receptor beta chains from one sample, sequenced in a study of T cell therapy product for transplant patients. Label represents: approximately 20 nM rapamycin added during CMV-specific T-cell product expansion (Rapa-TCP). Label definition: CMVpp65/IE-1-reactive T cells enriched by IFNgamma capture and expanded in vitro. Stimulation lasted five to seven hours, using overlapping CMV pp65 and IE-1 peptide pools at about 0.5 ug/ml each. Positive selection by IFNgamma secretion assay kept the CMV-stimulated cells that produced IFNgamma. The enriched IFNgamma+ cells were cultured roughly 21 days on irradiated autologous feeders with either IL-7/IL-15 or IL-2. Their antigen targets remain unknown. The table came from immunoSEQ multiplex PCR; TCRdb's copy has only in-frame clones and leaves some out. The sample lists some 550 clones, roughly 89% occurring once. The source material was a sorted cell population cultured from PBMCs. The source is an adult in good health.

CDR3 in DNA: TGTGCCAGCAGCTTAGCGGCGATCCGCTCCTACGAGCAGTACTTC. It yields the protein CASSLAAIRSYEQYF. The chain has TRBV7-9 and TRBJ2-7; no clear D gene. This CDR3 region has 15 residues. Deletions cut 0 bases from V and 0 bases from J, with 9 bases between. Germline lookup yields CDR1 SEHNR and CDR2 FQNEAQ (reference sequence). The full variable domain, with the rest looked up from reference TRBV7-9 and TRBJ2-7, is DTGVSQNPRHKITKRGQNVTFRCDPISEHNRLYWYRQTLGQGPEFLTYFQNEAQLEKSRLLSDRFSAERPKGSFSTLEIQRTEQGDSAMYLCASSLAAIRSYEQYFGPGTRLTVT.

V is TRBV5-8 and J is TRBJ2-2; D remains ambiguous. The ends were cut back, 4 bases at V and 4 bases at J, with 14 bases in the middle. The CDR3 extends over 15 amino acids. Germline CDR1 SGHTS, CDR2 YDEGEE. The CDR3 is CASSTGPSGTGELFF. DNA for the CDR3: TGTGCCAGCAGCACGGGCCCATCCGGCACCGGGGAGCTGTTTTTT.

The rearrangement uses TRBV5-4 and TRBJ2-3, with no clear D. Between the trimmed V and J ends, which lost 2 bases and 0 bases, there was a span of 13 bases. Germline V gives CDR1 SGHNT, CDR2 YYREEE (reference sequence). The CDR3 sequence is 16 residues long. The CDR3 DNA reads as TGTGCCAGCAGCTTCCCCGCAGCCGGGAGCACAGATACGCAGTATTTT. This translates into CASSFPAAGSTDTQYF.

The CDR3 spells CASSFGGTFSYEQYF. The CDR3 bases are TGTGCCAGCAGCTTTGGAGGGACCTTCTCCTACGAGCAGTACTTC. The chain combines TRBV5-4 with TRBJ2-7, with D maybe TRBD2 (6 bases). This CDR3 contains 15 residues. CDR1 SGHNT and CDR2 YYREEE come from the germline V gene (reference sequence). Trimming took 2 bases from V and 0 from J, leaving 12 bases between them.

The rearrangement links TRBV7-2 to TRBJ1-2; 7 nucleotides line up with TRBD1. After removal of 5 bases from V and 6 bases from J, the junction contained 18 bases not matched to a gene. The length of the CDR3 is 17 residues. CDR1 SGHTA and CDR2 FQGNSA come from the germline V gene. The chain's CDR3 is CASSLLGGASNGDGYTF. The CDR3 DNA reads TGTGCCAGCAGCCTCCTAGGGGGCGCGAGTAACGGCGATGGCTACACCTTC.

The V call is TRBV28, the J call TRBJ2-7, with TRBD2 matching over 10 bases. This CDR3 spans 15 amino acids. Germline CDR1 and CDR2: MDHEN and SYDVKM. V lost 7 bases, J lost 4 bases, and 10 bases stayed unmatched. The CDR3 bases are TGTGCCAGCACCGAGGGGACTAGCGCGAAATACGAGCAGTACTTC. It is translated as CASTEGTSAKYEQYF.

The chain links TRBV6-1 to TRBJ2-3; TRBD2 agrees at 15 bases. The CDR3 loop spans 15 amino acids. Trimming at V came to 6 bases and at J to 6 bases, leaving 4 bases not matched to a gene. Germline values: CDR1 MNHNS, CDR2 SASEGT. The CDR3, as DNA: TGTGCCAGCAGCGGACTAGCGGGAGGGCGGGATACGCAGTATTTT. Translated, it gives CASSGLAGGRDTQYF.

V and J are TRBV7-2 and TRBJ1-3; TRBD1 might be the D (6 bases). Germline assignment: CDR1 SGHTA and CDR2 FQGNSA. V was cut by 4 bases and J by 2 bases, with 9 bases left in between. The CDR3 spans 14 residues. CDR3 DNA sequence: TGTGCCAGCAGCTCCTCAGGGGCTGGAAACACCATATATTTT. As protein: CASSSSGAGNTIYF. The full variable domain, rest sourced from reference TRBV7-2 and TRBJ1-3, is GAGVSQSPSNKVTEKGKDVELRCDPISGHTALYWYRQSLGQGLEFLIYFQGNSAPDKSGLPSDRFSAERTGGSVSTLTIQRTQQEDSAVYLCASSSSGAGNTIYFGEGSWLTVV.

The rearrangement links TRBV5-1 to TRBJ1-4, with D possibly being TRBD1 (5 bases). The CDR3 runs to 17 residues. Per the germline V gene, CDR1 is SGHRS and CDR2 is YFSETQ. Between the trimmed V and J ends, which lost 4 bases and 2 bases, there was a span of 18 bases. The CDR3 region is CASSPGRSSGTNEKLFF. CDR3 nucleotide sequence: TGCGCCAGCAGCCCGGGACGTTCTTCGGGCACTAATGAAAAACTGTTTTTT.

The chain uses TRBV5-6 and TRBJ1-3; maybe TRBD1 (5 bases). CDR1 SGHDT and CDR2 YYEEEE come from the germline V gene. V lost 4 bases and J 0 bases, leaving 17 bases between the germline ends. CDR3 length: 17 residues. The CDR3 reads CASSTLGGRTSGNTIYF. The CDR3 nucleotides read TGTGCCAGCAGCACCTTGGGGGGAAGGACCTCTGGAAACACCATATATTTT. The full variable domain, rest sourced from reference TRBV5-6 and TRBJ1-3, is DAGVTQSPTHLIKTRGQQVTLRCSPKSGHDTVSWYQQALGQGPQFIFQYYEEEERQRGNFPDRFSGHQFPNYSSELNVNALLLGDSALYLCASSTLGGRTSGNTIYFGEGSWLTVV.